This T cell receptor beta chain was sequenced for a study of beta chain features in type 1 diabetes. Expressed TCRB transcripts were sequenced after all isolated RNA was converted to cDNA. Here immunoSEQ multiplex PCR was the method, and the copy in TCRdb shows in-frame clones only, minus some. The sample consists of just over 450,000 clones, approximately 31% of them appearing once. As concerns this clone: Distinct nucleotide sequences in the sample also encode this CDR3.

V gave up 5 bases and J gave up 4 bases, with 8 bases separating them. Germline V gives CDR1 DFQATT, CDR2 SNEGSKA (reference sequence). The CDR3 totals 11 residues. Sequenced: naive CD4+ T cells from blood. This receptor was identified in a man between 18 and 35 years old in good health. This chain links TRBV20-1 with TRBJ2-5; no reliable D call. In DNA form, the CDR3 reads TGCAGTGCTTCGCCCCGAGAGACCCAGTACTTC. Translated, it gives CSASPRETQYF.